These T cell receptor beta chains were read from a single sample in a study of cytomegalovirus exposure and HLA in healthy donors. Profiled with immunoSEQ multiplex PCR; TCRdb holds only in-frame clones, not every one. The data show 150,000 to 200,000 clones, roughly 80% seen once. The sample consisted of PBMCs. The receptors stem from a man aged 40-55 years in good health and CMV-seronegative. The CDR3 runs from the conserved cysteine through the conserved F or W. The order of the fields is CDR3 protein, CDR3 DNA, D gene, J gene, clone size, V gene. D genes are given only for firm matches. Clone size, where shown, is once, few, many, or a class for clones that have expanded.

CASSVAGPYTDTQYF,TGTGCCAGCAGTGTAGCGGGGCCTTACACAGATACGCAGTATTTT,TRBD2,TRBJ2-3,NA,TRBV28
CASSDPSGTGYTGELFF,TGTGCCAGCAGTGACCCCTCGGGGACAGGATACACCGGGGAGCTGTTTTTT,TRBD1,TRBJ2-2,NA,TRBV6-1
CASSLRVGLAGYNEQFF,TGTGCCAGCAGCTTACGGGTGGGACTAGCGGGATACAATGAGCAGTTCTTC,TRBD2,TRBJ2-1,NA,TRBV11-3
CASSPQGGSSYGYTF,TGCGCCAGCAGCCCCCAGGGGGGTTCCAGCTATGGCTACACCTTC,TRBD1,TRBJ1-2,NA,TRBV5-1
CASSSNAAVGEKLFF,TGCGCCAGCAGCTCGAACGCGGCGGTAGGCGAAAAACTGTTTTTT,NA,TRBJ1-4,few,TRBV5-1
CASSQEATGKNQPQHF,TGCGCCAGCAGCCAAGAGGCGACAGGGAAAAATCAGCCCCAGCATTTT,TRBD1,TRBJ1-5,NA,TRBV4-1
CASSSGDGNQPQHF,TGCGCCAGCAGCTCAGGTGACGGAAATCAGCCCCAGCATTTT,NA,TRBJ1-5,NA,TRBV5-1
CASRSGGLGETQYF,TGTGCCAGCAGGAGCGGGGGCCTGGGAGAGACCCAGTACTTC,TRBD2,TRBJ2-5,NA,TRBV28
CASSYSRGGYGYTF,TGTGCCAGCAGTTACTCACGGGGGGGCTATGGCTACACCTTC,NA,TRBJ1-2,NA,TRBV6-5
CASSPNTGATNEKLFF,TGTGCCAGCAGCCCCAATACAGGGGCAACTAATGAAAAACTGTTTTTT,TRBD1,TRBJ1-4,NA,TRBV6-6
CSAGIEPQYF,TGCAGTGCCGGGATAGAGCCGCAGTATTTT,NA,TRBJ2-3,once,TRBV20-1
CARTPGRGSDTQYF,TGTGCCAGAACCCCGGGGAGAGGGTCGGATACGCAGTATTTT,NA,TRBJ2-3,few,TRBV2
CASSSLAGRYNEQFF,TGTGCCAGCAGTTCCCTAGCGGGGCGCTACAATGAGCAGTTCTTC,TRBD2,TRBJ2-1,NA,TRBV28
CASSLVSPSEPGEQYF,TGTGCCAGCAGCTTAGTTAGTCCTAGCGAGCCGGGCGAGCAGTACTTC,NA,TRBJ2-7,NA,TRBV7-2
CASSFAVNTEAFF,TGTGCCAGCAGCTTCGCGGTGAACACTGAAGCTTTCTTT,NA,TRBJ1-1,NA,TRBV7-3
CASGLREGIFYEQYF,TGTGCTAGTGGTTTGAGGGAGGGAATCTTTTACGAGCAGTACTTC,TRBD2,TRBJ2-7,NA,TRBV12-5
CASSVPGEGDLVTNEKLFF,TGTGCCAGCAGCGTCCCCGGGGAGGGAGATTTGGTAACTAATGAAAAACTGTTTTTT,NA,TRBJ1-4,NA,TRBV9
CASSLSGQGIAKNIQYF,TGTGCCAGCAGTTTATCGGGGCAGGGGATAGCCAAAAACATTCAGTACTTC,NA,TRBJ2-4,NA,TRBV28
CASSVDGLAGLNTGELFF,TGTGCCAGCAGCGTAGATGGACTAGCGGGTCTGAACACCGGGGAGCTGTTTTTT,TRBD2,TRBJ2-2,NA,TRBV9
CASSPPLKSWYRATYNSPLHF,TGTGCCAGCTCACCACCGTTAAAAAGTTGGTACAGGGCCACCTATAATTCACCCCTCCACTTT,NA,TRBJ1-6,NA,TRBV18
CATSRDQDQPQHF,TGTGCCACCAGCAGAGATCAGGATCAGCCCCAGCATTTT,NA,TRBJ1-5,NA,TRBV15
CSVVDRGRGPTEAFF,TGCAGCGTTGTGGACCGGGGCAGGGGGCCCACTGAAGCTTTCTTT,TRBD1,TRBJ1-1,NA,TRBV29-1
CASSAPGHLDHEQYF,TGCGCCAGCAGTGCCCCGGGACATCTTGACCACGAGCAGTACTTC,NA,TRBJ2-7,NA,TRBV10-1
CASSEGLAGEQYF,TGTGCCAGCAGCGAAGGACTAGCCGGCGAGCAGTACTTC,TRBD2,TRBJ2-7,NA,TRBV4-2
CASSYRAGADTQYF,TGTGCCAGCAGTTACAGAGCGGGAGCCGATACGCAGTATTTT,TRBD2,TRBJ2-3,NA,TRBV6-6
CARETGSFTDTQYF,TGTGCCAGGGAGACAGGGTCTTTCACAGATACGCAGTATTTT,NA,TRBJ2-3,NA,TRBV7-5
CASTYRGQGEAFF,TGTGCCAGCACCTACAGGGGACAGGGTGAAGCTTTCTTT,TRBD1,TRBJ1-1,NA,TRBV6-6
CASSFGSETQYF,TGTGCCAGCAGCTTCGGGTCAGAGACCCAGTACTTC,NA,TRBJ2-5,NA,TRBV7-2
CASSLKGYGELFF,TGTGCCAGCAGCTTAAAGGGGTACGGGGAGCTGTTTTTT,NA,TRBJ2-2,NA,TRBV7-3
CASSLLAGGPRETQYF,TGTGCCAGCAGCTTATTAGCGGGGGGGCCTCGGGAGACCCAGTACTTC,TRBD2,TRBJ2-5,once,TRBV7-8
CAWSVGQSYEQYF,TGTGCCTGGAGTGTTGGCCAGTCCTACGAGCAGTACTTC,NA,TRBJ2-7,NA,TRBV30
CASSLVPYVGDEQFF,TGTGCCAGCAGCCTCGTCCCTTATGTGGGAGATGAGCAGTTCTTC,NA,TRBJ2-1,NA,TRBV5-5
CASKGTSYGYTF,TGTGCCAGCAAAGGGACTTCTTATGGCTACACCTTC,NA,TRBJ1-2,NA,TRBV28
CASSLSRTGGRNEQFF,TGCGCCAGCAGCCTTTCCCGGACGGGGGGCAGGAATGAGCAGTTCTTC,NA,TRBJ2-1,NA,TRBV4-3
CATSPAGYEQYF,TGTGCCACCAGCCCCGCAGGGTACGAGCAGTACTTC,NA,TRBJ2-7,NA,TRBV6-6
CASSPQVKAETQYF,TGTGCCAGCAGTCCCCAAGTCAAAGCAGAGACCCAGTACTTC,NA,TRBJ2-5,NA,TRBV25-1
CASSTAGDITDTQYF,TGCGCCAGCAGCACCGCGGGGGACATCACAGATACGCAGTATTTT,NA,TRBJ2-3,NA,TRBV5-1
CASSLEGRGSPLHF,TGTGCCAGCAGCTTAGAAGGGCGGGGTTCACCCCTCCACTTT,NA,TRBJ1-6,NA,TRBV7-9
CAWSARDTYTHNEQFF,TGTGCCTGGAGTGCCCGGGACACCTACACACACAATGAGCAGTTCTTC,NA,TRBJ2-1,once,TRBV30
CASSLNGGNGYTF,TGTGCCAGCAGTTTAAACGGGGGGAACGGCTACACCTTC,NA,TRBJ1-2,NA,TRBV27
CASSIVAGQGEAFF,TGTGCCAGTAGTATCGTGGCGGGCCAGGGGGAAGCTTTCTTT,NA,TRBJ1-1,NA,TRBV19
CASSRSGGGDEQYF,TGTGCCAGCTCACGGTCAGGGGGCGGGGACGAGCAGTACTTC,TRBD1,TRBJ2-7,NA,TRBV18
CASSLGQGWEQYF,TGTGCCAGCAGTCTAGGACAGGGTTGGGAGCAGTACTTC,TRBD1,TRBJ2-7,NA,TRBV6-5
CASSPGGSASSSYNEQFF,TGTGCCAGCAGCCCCGGGGGATCCGCTTCGAGCTCCTACAATGAGCAGTTCTTC,NA,TRBJ2-1,NA,TRBV11-1
CASSVERKGQGHEQYF,TGTGCCAGCAGCGTAGAGAGGAAAGGACAGGGCCACGAGCAGTACTTC,TRBD1,TRBJ2-7,NA,TRBV9
CASSLSISPYYEQYF,TGTGCCAGCAGCTTATCGATTTCGCCCTACTACGAGCAGTACTTC,NA,TRBJ2-7,few,TRBV5-4
CASSLMVAGSYEQYF,TGTGCCAGCAGCTTAATGGTCGCAGGATCCTACGAGCAGTACTTC,NA,TRBJ2-7,NA,TRBV7-3
CASSYNTAYEQYF,TGTGCCAGCAGCTATAATACGGCCTACGAGCAGTACTTC,NA,TRBJ2-7,NA,TRBV4-2
CASSGTSGSYEQYF,TGTGCCAGCAGTGGAACTAGCGGCTCCTACGAGCAGTACTTC,TRBD2,TRBJ2-7,NA,TRBV25-1
CASSIGRSSNQPQHF,TGTGCCAGTAGTATAGGACGGAGTAGCAATCAGCCCCAGCATTTT,NA,TRBJ1-5,few,TRBV19
CASSLGLYEQYF,TGTGCCAGCAGTTTAGGGCTCTACGAGCAGTACTTC,NA,TRBJ2-7,NA,TRBV27
CASSSHRVTEKEQYF,TGTGCCAGTAGTTCTCACAGGGTAACGGAAAAGGAGCAGTACTTC,NA,TRBJ2-7,NA,TRBV19
CASSLETGLAGKNIQYF,TGCGCCAGCAGCTTGGAGACCGGACTAGCAGGCAAAAACATTCAGTACTTC,TRBD2,TRBJ2-4,NA,TRBV5-1
CATSDRDSNYGYTF,TGTGCCACCAGCGATAGGGACAGTAACTATGGCTACACCTTC,TRBD1,TRBJ1-2,NA,TRBV15
CASSLTVRAHEQYF,TGTGCCAGCAGCTTAACGGTCAGGGCCCACGAGCAGTACTTC,NA,TRBJ2-7,NA,TRBV7-6
CASSPSGVGTDTQYF,TGTGCCAGCAGCCCGTCGGGAGTAGGCACAGATACGCAGTATTTT,NA,TRBJ2-3,NA,TRBV28
CASSPFEVSYNEQFF,TGCGCCAGCTCCCCTTTCGAGGTTTCCTACAATGAGCAGTTCTTC,NA,TRBJ2-1,NA,TRBV4-1
CASSLRGQGLNTEAFF,TGTGCCAGTAGCCTCCGCGGACAGGGATTGAACACTGAAGCTTTCTTT,TRBD1,TRBJ1-1,NA,TRBV19
CASSPGQGGTNYGYTF,TGTGCCAGCAGCCCTGGACAGGGGGGAACTAACTATGGCTACACCTTC,TRBD1,TRBJ1-2,NA,TRBV7-9